Listed below are T cell receptor beta chains from one sample, sequenced in a study of OX40 agonist ivuxolimab in advanced cancers. Assay used: immunoSEQ multiplex PCR; TCRdb lists only in-frame clones, some missing. This sample has about 82,000 clones, with roughly 84% found just once. Sequencing was performed on CD4+ or CD8+ T cells sorted from blood, taken in a trial of the OX40 agonist ivuxolimab. These receptors all stem from an adult with an advanced solid tumor such as melanoma, head and neck, liver or kidney cancer. Each CDR3 is given with its conserved first and last residue. Each record gives: D gene, V gene, J gene, clone size, CDR3 DNA, CDR3 protein. A D gene is named only where the DNA matches it firmly. Size values are once, few and many counts, or a class for expanded clones, and some rows have none.

d_gene: -; v_gene: TRBV7-8; j_gene: TRBJ2-1; abundance: -; CDR3nt: TGTGCCAGCAGCCTAGGGCTAGCCTCACGGGGAAGGTCCTACAATGAGCAGTTCTTC; CDR3aa: CASSLGLASRGRSYNEQFF
d_gene: TRBD1; v_gene: TRBV5-4; j_gene: TRBJ2-2; abundance: -; CDR3nt: TGTGCCAGCAGCCCAAGACAGGGGGCGGGCACCGGGGAGCTGTTTTTT; CDR3aa: CASSPRQGAGTGELFF
d_gene: TRBD1; v_gene: TRBV19; j_gene: TRBJ2-5; abundance: -; CDR3nt: TGTGCCAGTAGTATTCCGGGACAGGGGGCGAGGGAGACCCAGTACTTC; CDR3aa: CASSIPGQGARETQYF
d_gene: -; v_gene: TRBV7-2; j_gene: TRBJ2-7; abundance: -; CDR3nt: TGTGCCAGCAGCTCCCGGTGGGAGCAGTACTTC; CDR3aa: CASSSRWEQYF
d_gene: -; v_gene: TRBV9; j_gene: TRBJ2-3; abundance: -; CDR3nt: TGTGCCAGCAGCCCCGGGCCCGGAATCGGCACAGATACGCAGTATTTT; CDR3aa: CASSPGPGIGTDTQYF
d_gene: TRBD1; v_gene: TRBV19; j_gene: TRBJ1-1; abundance: -; CDR3nt: TGTGCCAGTAGGACAGGGGGGACTGAAGCTTTCTTT; CDR3aa: CASRTGGTEAFF
d_gene: -; v_gene: TRBV21-1; j_gene: TRBJ2-1; abundance: -; CDR3nt: TGTGCCAGCAGCTCTCGACAGGGGGTCTCCTACAATGAGCAGTTCTTC; CDR3aa: CASSSRQGVSYNEQFF
d_gene: -; v_gene: TRBV5-1; j_gene: TRBJ1-1; abundance: -; CDR3nt: TGCGCCAGCAGCTTGGGACAAACGAACACTGAAGCTTTCTTT; CDR3aa: CASSLGQTNTEAFF
d_gene: TRBD2; v_gene: TRBV5-6; j_gene: TRBJ2-7; abundance: -; CDR3nt: TGTGCCAGCAGCTTGATGCGGGGGGGCTACGAGCAGTACTTC; CDR3aa: CASSLMRGGYEQYF
d_gene: -; v_gene: TRBV5-8; j_gene: TRBJ1-3; abundance: -; CDR3nt: TGTGCCAGCGGGAACCGTGGCGGGGGAAACACCATATATTTT; CDR3aa: CASGNRGGGNTIYF
d_gene: TRBD1; v_gene: TRBV7-2; j_gene: TRBJ2-4; abundance: -; CDR3nt: TGTGCCAGCAGCCCAGGGGGCTTTGGGAAAAACATTCAGTACTTC; CDR3aa: CASSPGGFGKNIQYF
d_gene: -; v_gene: TRBV11-2; j_gene: TRBJ1-1; abundance: -; CDR3nt: TGTGCCAGCAGCTCTACAGTGAACACTGAAGCTTTCTTT; CDR3aa: CASSSTVNTEAFF
d_gene: TRBD1; v_gene: TRBV5-1; j_gene: TRBJ1-1; abundance: -; CDR3nt: TGCGCCAGCAGCCCAGGGGGGCTGGACACTGAAGCTTTCTTT; CDR3aa: CASSPGGLDTEAFF
d_gene: -; v_gene: TRBV7-2; j_gene: TRBJ2-3; abundance: once; CDR3nt: TGTGCCAGCACCTCGAGAGGCCTGCTGAGCACAGATACGCAGTATTTT; CDR3aa: CASTSRGLLSTDTQYF
d_gene: -; v_gene: TRBV6-6; j_gene: TRBJ2-4; abundance: once; CDR3nt: TGTGCCATCTCCATAGACCGACAGCAAAACATTCAGTACTTC; CDR3aa: CAISIDRQQNIQYF
d_gene: -; v_gene: TRBV10-3; j_gene: TRBJ2-7; abundance: -; CDR3nt: TGTGCCATCAGTGATCTTCTGGAGCAGTACTTC; CDR3aa: CAISDLLEQYF
d_gene: -; v_gene: TRBV30; j_gene: TRBJ2-2; abundance: few; CDR3nt: TGTGCCTGGAGTGAGGACACCGGGGAGCTGTTTTTT; CDR3aa: CAWSEDTGELFF
d_gene: -; v_gene: TRBV13; j_gene: TRBJ2-2; abundance: few; CDR3nt: TGTGCCAGCAGCTTCTGGGGTCGGGGCCCGAACACCGGGGAGCTGTTTTTT; CDR3aa: CASSFWGRGPNTGELFF
d_gene: TRBD1; v_gene: TRBV16; j_gene: TRBJ1-6; abundance: few; CDR3nt: TGTGCCAGCAGCCAACTACAGGGGGCGGATAATTCACCCCTCCACTTT; CDR3aa: CASSQLQGADNSPLHF
d_gene: -; v_gene: TRBV2; j_gene: TRBJ2-1; abundance: medium-sized; CDR3nt: TGTGCCAGCAGCGATACTAGCAACAATGAGCAGTTCTTC; CDR3aa: CASSDTSNNEQFF
d_gene: -; v_gene: TRBV30; j_gene: TRBJ2-3; abundance: -; CDR3nt: TGTGCCTGGAGGACGGGAGGCACAGATACGCAGTATTTT; CDR3aa: CAWRTGGTDTQYF
d_gene: -; v_gene: TRBV19; j_gene: TRBJ1-5; abundance: -; CDR3nt: TGTGCCAGTAGTAGGGTTGAGGCTCCTAGCAATCAGCCCCAGCATTTT; CDR3aa: CASSRVEAPSNQPQHF
d_gene: -; v_gene: TRBV9; j_gene: TRBJ2-7; abundance: few; CDR3nt: TGTGCCAGCAGCTCCAGCGAGTACTCCTACGAGCAGTACTTC; CDR3aa: CASSSSEYSYEQYF
d_gene: -; v_gene: TRBV11-3; j_gene: TRBJ2-7; abundance: -; CDR3nt: TGTGCCAGCAGCTCCGAAGATCCCTACGAGCAGTACTTC; CDR3aa: CASSSEDPYEQYF
d_gene: TRBD1; v_gene: TRBV10-3; j_gene: TRBJ1-1; abundance: -; CDR3nt: TGTGCGGGTCAACAGGGGGCGGACACTGAAGCTTTCTTT; CDR3aa: CAGQQGADTEAFF
d_gene: TRBD1; v_gene: TRBV7-3; j_gene: TRBJ1-3; abundance: -; CDR3nt: TGTGCCAGCAGCTTAAATCCGGGACAGGGAGGAAACACCATATATTTT; CDR3aa: CASSLNPGQGGNTIYF
d_gene: TRBD2; v_gene: TRBV6-5; j_gene: TRBJ2-1; abundance: few; CDR3nt: TGTGCCAGCAGCCTAGGGGAGGGCAATGAGCAGTTCTTC; CDR3aa: CASSLGEGNEQFF
d_gene: -; v_gene: TRBV30; j_gene: TRBJ2-1; abundance: once; CDR3nt: TGTGCCTGGAGCCAGACGTGGGCTGAGCAGTTCTTC; CDR3aa: CAWSQTWAEQFF
d_gene: TRBD2; v_gene: TRBV4-2; j_gene: TRBJ2-7; abundance: -; CDR3nt: TGTGCCAGCAGCCAAGACTCCTCTAGCGGGGGTTACGAGCAGTACTTC; CDR3aa: CASSQDSSSGGYEQYF
d_gene: -; v_gene: TRBV6-5; j_gene: TRBJ1-2; abundance: -; CDR3nt: TGTGCCAGCAGTTACTCGATGAACCGCCCGGGTGGCTACACCTTC; CDR3aa: CASSYSMNRPGGYTF
d_gene: TRBD1; v_gene: TRBV19; j_gene: TRBJ2-6; abundance: -; CDR3nt: TGTGCCAGTAGTATGGGACAGGGGGTTACTGGGGCCAACGTCCTGACTTTC; CDR3aa: CASSMGQGVTGANVLTF